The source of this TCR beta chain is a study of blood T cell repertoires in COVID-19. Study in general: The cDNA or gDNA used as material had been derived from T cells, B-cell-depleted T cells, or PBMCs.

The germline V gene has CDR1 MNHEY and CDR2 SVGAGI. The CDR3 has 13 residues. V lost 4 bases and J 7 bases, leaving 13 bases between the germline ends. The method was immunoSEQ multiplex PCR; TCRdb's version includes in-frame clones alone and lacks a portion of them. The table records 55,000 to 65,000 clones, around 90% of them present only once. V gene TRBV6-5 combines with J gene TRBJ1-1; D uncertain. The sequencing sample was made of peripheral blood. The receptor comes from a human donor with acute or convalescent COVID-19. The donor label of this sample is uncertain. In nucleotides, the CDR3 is TGTGCCAGCAGTTTGAACGGGGTTTTTGAAGCTTTCTTT. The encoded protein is CASSLNGVFEAFF.